The table lists the clone carrying this T cell receptor (beta chain) with a few counts. At one boundary the junction diverges from the germline segment, which might be a read error. This entry is derived from a study of patients and donors after allogeneic stem cell transplantation. The CDR3 contains 14 residues. TCRdb passed the RT-PCR reads through MiXCR, listing each CDR3 protein once. The sample lists approximately 170,000 distinct CDR3 sequences, approximately 22% occurring once. This chain uses TRBV12-3 or TRBV12-4 with TRBJ1-4; D not certain. The source material was blood, either unsorted or a sorted T cell fraction (not recorded which). This clonotype was obtained from a human donor who was either an allogeneic HSCT recipient or a stem cell or donor lymphocyte infusion donor (not recorded which). It is not recorded whose cells these are; they may come from a transplant donor. The CDR3 loop is CASSLISAKEKLFF. DNA of the CDR3: TGTGCCAGCAGTTTAATTTCCGCTAAGGAAAAACTGTTTTTT.